This entry lists 18 T cell receptor beta chains sequenced from one sample in a study of long-term antiretroviral therapy in people with HIV. They ran version v3.0 of the immunoSEQ assay at survey level. Sequencing used immunoSEQ multiplex PCR; TCRdb keeps in-frame clones, though not all of them. The table lists about 18,000 clones, more than 70% of them singletons. The specimen comprised unsorted PBMCs, sampled at the start of antiretroviral therapy, before treatment. The receptors come from a woman aged 40 to 49 with HIV.

This clone was counted once. The DNA of the CDR3 is TGTGCCTGGAGTCCTGAGGGGTGGAATGTAGTTAGCGGGGGGTATGATGACACCGGGGAGCTGTTTTTT. It codes for CAWSPEGWNVVSGGYDDTGELFF. The chain joins TRBV30 to TRBJ2-2; TRBD2 matches 10 bases. The CDR3 is 23 residues long. V shed 2 bases, J shed 3 bases, and the junction held 27 bases outside the gene matches. CDR1 and CDR2 from the germline V gene are GTSNPN and SVGIG (reference sequence).

V and J are TRBV30 and TRBJ2-7; 13 bases map to TRBD2. Losses at the gene ends were 4 bases for V and 9 bases for J; bases not matched to a gene: 9. From germline, CDR1 is GTSNPN and CDR2 SVGIG (reference sequence). This CDR3 has 14 amino acids. The CDR3 DNA is TGTGCCTGGACCACCGGACTAGCGGGGGAGAGGCAGTACTTC. Translated: CAWTTGLAGERQYF.

The chain couples TRBV20-1 to TRBJ2-7, with D unresolved. V gave up 1 base and J gave up 3 bases, with 4 bases separating them. This CDR3 contains 11 residues. Germline lookup yields CDR1 DFQATT and CDR2 SNEGSKA (reference sequence). As DNA, the CDR3 is TGCAGTGCTAGAGCAAACTACGAGCAGTACTTC. Amino acids: CSARANYEQYF.

The V call is TRBV27, the J call TRBJ1-1; TRBD1 matches 11 bases. The CDR3 spans 15 residues. Germline CDR1 MNHEY, CDR2 SMNVEV (reference sequence). With V trimmed by 6 bases and J by 3 bases, 6 bases remained unmatched. DNA for the CDR3: TGTGCCAGCAGAGCACCGGACAGGGGGCACACTGAAGCTTTCTTT. Its translation: CASRAPDRGHTEAFF.

The chain joins TRBV5-1 to TRBJ1-1; D is unclear. Trimming stripped 3 bases from V and 5 bases from J, with 8 bases between. In germline, CDR1 is SGHRS, CDR2 YFSETQ. This CDR3 region has 12 residues. The DNA for the CDR3 is TGCGCCAGCAGCTCCCCGAGGACTGAAGCTTTCTTT. It is translated as CASSSPRTEAFF.

The chain couples TRBV7-2 to TRBJ1-1; D is unresolved. Germline V lookup: CDR1 SGHTA, CDR2 FQGNSA. CDR3 length: 13 residues. The germline V and J ends were trimmed by 4 bases and 1 base, with 7 bases remaining between them. This CDR3 is CASSYGKNTEAFF. The CDR3 bases are TGTGCCAGCAGCTACGGGAAGAACACTGAAGCTTTCTTT.

V usage is TRBV9 and J usage is TRBJ2-2, with D perhaps TRBD2 (6 bases). The CDR3 consists of 14 residues. The germline V gene encodes CDR1 SGDLS and CDR2 YYNGEE. Trimming pared 4 bases from V and 6 bases from J, leaving 13 bases between. The CDR3 DNA reads as TGTGCCAGCAGCTTACCGGGGGTACCCGGGGAGCTGTTTTTT. Its protein product is CASSLPGVPGELFF.

V and J are TRBV5-4 and TRBJ1-4; 9 bases match TRBD1. The germline V gene encodes CDR1 SGHNT and CDR2 YYREEE (reference sequence). Trimming took 4 bases from V and 8 from J; bases not matched to a gene: 6. This CDR3 region has 14 residues. CDR3 residues: CASSLDRGDEKLFF. Here the CDR3 DNA reads TGTGCCAGCAGCCTGGACAGGGGCGACGAAAAACTGTTTTTT. The variable domain in full, completed from reference TRBV5-4 and TRBJ1-4, reads ETGVTQSPTHLIKTRGQQVTLRCSSQSGHNTVSWYQQALGQGPQFIFQYYREEENGRGNFPPRFSGLQFPNYSSELNVNALELDDSALYLCASSLDRGDEKLFFGSGTQLSVL.

This clone was detected a few times. This chain links TRBV12-5 with TRBJ2-2, with 7 bases lining up with TRBD2. The V segment lost 2 bases and the J segment 6 bases; nucleotides outside the gene matches: 6. The CDR3 extends over 15 amino acids. The germline CDR1 and CDR2 sequences are LGHNT and FRNRAP. The CDR3 region is CASGLLREDAGELFF. The DNA for the CDR3 is TGTGCTAGTGGTTTGCTACGGGAGGACGCCGGGGAGCTGTTTTTT.

This clone was seen more than once but under ten times. V is TRBV5-1 and J is TRBJ1-6; 11 nucleotides agree with TRBD1. Germline CDR1 reads SGHRS; CDR2 reads YFSETQ. The CDR3 is made up of 17 amino acids. Trimming removed 0 bases from V and 6 bases from J; junction bases left unmatched: 5. The CDR3 is CASSLGTGTGGNSPLHF. DNA for the CDR3: TGCGCCAGCAGCTTGGGGACCGGGACAGGGGGTAATTCACCCCTCCACTTT.

The chain has TRBV19 and TRBJ1-2, with D unresolved. In germline, CDR1 is LNHDA, CDR2 SQIVND (reference sequence). The CDR3 extends over 15 amino acids. Trimming cost V 3 bases and J 4 bases, with 15 bases left between them. In DNA, the CDR3 is TGTGCCAGTAGTATCGGAGACTCTCTAAGCTATGGCTACACCTTC. This translates into CASSIGDSLSYGYTF. Complete variable domain (other parts from reference TRBV19 and TRBJ1-2): DGGITQSPKYLFRKEGQNVTLSCEQNLNHDAMYWYRQDPGQGLRLIYYSQIVNDFQKGDIAEGYSVSREKKESFPLTVTSAQKNPTAFYLCASSIGDSLSYGYTFGSGTRLTVV.

The gene calls are TRBV15 and TRBJ2-7, with D tentatively TRBD2 (5 bases). V lost 0 bases and J lost 4, with 10 bases in between. Germline V gene lookup returns CDR1 LNHNV and CDR2 YYDKDF (reference sequence). CDR3 length: 14 amino acids. CDR3: CATSRESSGYEQYF. In DNA, the CDR3 is TGTGCCACCAGCAGAGAATCGAGCGGTTACGAGCAGTACTTC.

This chain links TRBV5-8 with TRBJ1-5, with 7 bases that match TRBD1. Germline lookup yields CDR1 SGHTS and CDR2 YDEGEE. Trimming took 1 base from V and 1 from J; bases not matched to a gene: 2. CDR3 length: 15 residues. CDR3 region: CASSLTGESNQPQHF. CDR3 in DNA: TGTGCCAGCAGCTTGACAGGGGAGAGCAATCAGCCCCAGCATTTT.

The rearrangement uses TRBV19 and TRBJ1-2, with a possible D match to TRBD1 (5 bases). The CDR3 has 11 amino acids. V was trimmed by 11 bases and J by 1 base, leaving 8 bases between them. Germline-derived CDR1 and CDR2 are LNHDA and SQIVND (reference sequence). Here the CDR3 DNA reads TGTGCCGCTCAGGGTAACTATGGCTACACCTTC. Encoded protein: CAAQGNYGYTF.

This sequence joins TRBV10-3 and TRBJ1-6, with D unresolved. V was cut by 4 bases and J by 7 bases, with 11 bases left in between. CDR3 length equals 14 residues. CDR1 ENHRY and CDR2 SYGVKD come from the germline V gene. The CDR3 sequence is CAISGKDRNSPLHF. CDR3 bases: TGTGCCATCAGTGGTAAGGACCGCAATTCACCCCTCCACTTT.

The rearrangement links TRBV7-9 to TRBJ2-1, with 9 bases fitting TRBD2. This CDR3 is 16 amino acids long. The J segment lost 5 bases and the V segment lost 7 bases, leaving 12 bases of the junction unmatched. The V gene's germline CDR1 is SEHNR and CDR2 FQNEAQ (reference sequence). This CDR3 reads CASTQGAGGSHNEQFF. For the CDR3, the DNA is TGTGCCAGCACCCAGGGAGCGGGGGGTTCCCACAATGAGCAGTTCTTC.

V is TRBV7-6 and J is TRBJ2-5; unclear D gene. This CDR3 has 14 amino acids. Germline assignment: CDR1 SGHVS and CDR2 FNYEAQ. V was shortened by 1 base and J by 5 bases, with 11 bases between the two germline ends. The CDR3 DNA reads as TGTGCCAGCAGCTTAGGAGGCTTCGAGGAGACCCAGTACTTC. It encodes CASSLGGFEETQYF.

This chain connects TRBV5-6 to TRBJ2-6, with D possibly TRBD1 on 7 matching bases. The V and J ends lost 3 bases and 1 base respectively, with 17 bases between them. Germline V gene data show CDR1 as SGHDT and CDR2 as YYEEEE. The CDR3 is made up of 18 amino acids. CDR3 coding DNA: TGTGCCAGCAGCTGGGGCGGGACAGCTCGTTCTGGGGCCAACGTCCTGACTTTC. Translating gives CASSWGGTARSGANVLTF. Full variable domain (rest looked up from reference TRBV5-6 and TRBJ2-6): DAGVTQSPTHLIKTRGQQVTLRCSPKSGHDTVSWYQQALGQGPQFIFQYYEEEERQRGNFPDRFSGHQFPNYSSELNVNALLLGDSALYLCASSWGGTARSGANVLTFGAGSRLTVL.